These 4 T cell receptor beta chains were all obtained from the same sample, sequenced in a study of response to subunit inactivated influenza vaccine. TCRdb used MiXCR to reprocess the RT-PCR reads, holding one entry per CDR3 protein. The table lists about 520,000 distinct CDR3 sequences, about 10% of them singletons, with less than 15% in the top ten. Here the sequenced sample was PBMCs from blood, taken more than 35 days after vaccination. The receptors come from a man in his fifties or sixties who received an inactivated influenza vaccine.

The chain uses TRBV7-8 and TRBJ1-4; the D gene is possibly TRBD1 (5 bases). This CDR3 comprises 14 residues. CDR1 SGHVS and CDR2 FQNEAQ come from the germline V gene. Trimming left V 5 bases short and J 4 bases short, with 11 bases between. The CDR3 DNA follows: TGTGCCAGCAGCACAGACAGAATTAATGAAAAACTGTTTTTT. Its protein is CASSTDRINEKLFF. Filled out from reference TRBV7-8 and TRBJ1-4, the complete variable domain reads GAGVSQSPRYKVAKRGQDVALRCDPISGHVSLFWYQQALGQGPEFLTYFQNEAQLDKSGLPSDRFFAERPEGSVSTLKIQRTQQEDSAVYLCASSTDRINEKLFFGSGTQLSVL.

This clonotype occurred a few times. V usage is TRBV4-1 and J usage is TRBJ1-5; TRBD1 might be the D (6 bases). The germline gives CDR1 MGHRA, CDR2 YSYEKL. V was shortened by 3 bases and J by 4 bases, with 19 bases between the two germline ends. CDR3 length: 17 residues. The CDR3 spells CASSQAPWRGTNQPQHF. For the CDR3, the DNA is TGCGCCAGCAGCCAGGCACCCTGGCGGGGGACAAATCAGCCCCAGCATTTT.

This clonotype was counted a few times. CDR3 sequence: CSVWRQYTGELFF. The DNA for the CDR3 is TGCAGCGTTTGGCGGCAGTACACCGGGGAGCTGTTTTTT. The chain links TRBV29-1 to TRBJ2-2; D is unclear. Per germline, CDR1 SQVTM and CDR2 ANQGSEA. V dropped 5 bases and J dropped 3 bases, with 10 bases sitting between them. This CDR3 contains 13 residues.

This clonotype has at least ten counts. The rearrangement joins TRBV12-3 or TRBV12-4 to TRBJ1-1; no clear D gene. This CDR3 has 15 amino acids. With 1 base removed from V and 4 bases from J, the gap between germline ends came to 13 bases. CDR3: CASSLGKGWTTEAFF. The CDR3 DNA sequence: TGTGCCAGCAGTTTAGGAAAGGGTTGGACCACTGAAGCTTTCTTT.